Below, 28 T cell receptor beta chains from the same sample are listed, as sequenced in a study of blood T cell repertoires in COVID-19. The table came from immunoSEQ multiplex PCR; TCRdb's copy has only in-frame clones and leaves some out. The table includes about 200,000 clones, roughly 90% detected once. The sample was PBMCs or T cells enriched from blood (not recorded which). These receptors all stem from a woman younger than 30 who had recovered from COVID-19.

This clone turned up a few times. The J gene is TRBJ2-7, the V gene TRBV3-1 (or the pseudogene TRBV3-2); D perhaps matches TRBD1 (5 bases). V dropped 2 bases and J dropped 4 bases, with 9 bases sitting between them. The length of the CDR3 is 13 residues. Germline V CDR1 and CDR2: LGHDT, YNNKEL (reference sequence). The CDR3 loop is CASSQQGPYEQYF. The DNA of the CDR3 is TGTGCCAGCAGCCAACAGGGCCCTTACGAGCAGTACTTC.

This rearrangement joins TRBV27 to TRBJ2-1, with 10 bases matching TRBD1. The CDR3 extends over 16 amino acids. V trimming: 1 base; J trimming: 9 bases; junction bases outside the gene matches: 9. Per the germline V gene, CDR1 is MNHEY and CDR2 is SMNVEV (reference sequence). CDR3: CASSLYAGTGVAEQFF. The CDR3 nucleotides read TGTGCCAGCAGTTTATACGCCGGGACAGGGGTGGCTGAGCAGTTCTTC.

The chain links TRBV18 to TRBJ1-3, with TRBD1 matching 8 bases. Per germline, CDR1 KGHSH and CDR2 LQKENI. After removal of 2 bases from V and 1 base from J, the junction contained 4 bases not matched to a gene. The CDR3 has 16 amino acids. CDR3 in DNA: TGTGCCAGCTCACCAGCAGGACAGGGATCTGGAAACACCATATATTTT. Encoded protein: CASSPAGQGSGNTIYF.

This clone was observed a few times. V gene TRBV5-1 combines with J gene TRBJ2-1; 7 bases map to TRBD1. The CDR3 extends over 13 amino acids. V shed 3 bases, J shed 8 bases, and the junction held 5 bases outside the gene matches. Per germline, CDR1 SGHRS and CDR2 YFSETQ. CDR3 protein: CASSWGQFDEQFF. DNA for the CDR3: TGCGCCAGCAGCTGGGGACAGTTCGATGAGCAGTTCTTC.

This clone was seen only once. The chain employs TRBV12-3 or TRBV12-4 and TRBJ2-2; 9 bases align to TRBD1. The trim removed 5 bases at V and 13 bases at J, leaving 5 bases unmatched. The CDR3 covers 12 residues. CDR3 sequence: CASSPHRGLLFF. The CDR3 DNA reads TGTGCCAGCAGTCCCCACAGGGGGCTGCTGTTTTTT.

The genes are TRBV6-5 and TRBJ1-6; D not resolved. Germline values: CDR1 MNHEY, CDR2 SVGAGI. The CDR3 spans 12 residues. Deletions cut 5 bases from V and 6 bases from J, with 5 bases between. The DNA for the CDR3 is TGTGCCAGCAGTCGTCGTAATTCACCCCTCCACTTT. It translates to CASSRRNSPLHF.

The chain recombines TRBV7-3 with TRBJ2-2; tentatively, D is TRBD2 (5 bases). Deletions cut 4 bases from V and 6 bases from J, with 9 bases between. Germline assignment: CDR1 SGHTA and CDR2 FQGTGA. The CDR3 runs to 13 residues. The CDR3 DNA reads as TGTGCCAGCAGCTCTAGCTTCGCCGGGGAGCTGTTTTTT. Its protein product is CASSSSFAGELFF.

The genes are TRBV5-1 and TRBJ1-4, with D tentatively TRBD1 (6 bases). Germline V gene sequence: CDR1 SGHRS, CDR2 YFSETQ. There are 19 residues in the CDR3. Trimming took off 0 bases at V and 7 bases at J, with 25 bases between the two ends. As DNA, the CDR3 is TGCGCCAGCAGCTTGGGCCCCAGGGGTATGCCCGACCGGAGTGAAAAACTGTTTTTT. Its protein is CASSLGPRGMPDRSEKLFF.

V usage is TRBV28 and J usage is TRBJ1-5; 7 nucleotides line up with TRBD1. CDR1 and CDR2 from the germline V gene are MDHEN and SYDVKM. Losses at the gene ends were 4 bases for V and 1 base for J; bases not matched to a gene: 4. The CDR3 consists of 15 residues. DNA for the CDR3: TGTGCCAGCAGTTCGGGACAGTTAAGCAATCAGCCCCAGCATTTT. Protein product: CASSSGQLSNQPQHF.

The chain links TRBV5-1 to TRBJ1-6; D might be TRBD1 (6 bases). CDR1 is SGHRS, CDR2 YFSETQ, per germline. The CDR3 extends over 16 amino acids. Trimming took 4 bases from V and 5 from J, leaving 16 bases between them. The CDR3 nucleotides are TGCGCCAGCAGCCAAACCCTGACAGGTGATAATTCACCCCTCCACTTT. It yields the protein CASSQTLTGDNSPLHF.

The chain joins TRBV4-1 to TRBJ1-6; TRBD1 is a possible D gene (5 bases). The CDR3 sequence is 16 residues long. With 4 bases removed from V and 7 bases from J, the gap between germline ends came to 17 bases. Germline assignment: CDR1 MGHRA and CDR2 YSYEKL. The CDR3 reads CASSPEFWAGNSPLHF. For the CDR3, the DNA is TGCGCCAGCAGCCCCGAATTTTGGGCAGGGAATTCACCCCTCCACTTT.

This chain connects TRBV25-1 to TRBJ2-4; TRBD2 might be the D (5 bases). Germline V gives CDR1 MGHDK, CDR2 SYGVNS. CDR3 size: 16 residues. Trimming shortened V by 3 bases and J by 4 bases, and 16 bases separated the two germline ends. The CDR3 loop reads CASSEYGVSGKNIQYF. The CDR3 DNA reads TGTGCCAGCAGTGAGTATGGGGTGAGCGGTAAAAACATTCAGTACTTC.

The chain couples TRBV24-1 to TRBJ2-1; 9 bases match TRBD1. This CDR3 comprises 15 residues. V shed 5 bases, J shed 6 bases, and the junction held 7 bases outside the gene matches. Per the germline V gene, CDR1 is KGHDR and CDR2 is SFDVKD. The CDR3 sequence: CATSAPGQGFNEQFF. In DNA form, the CDR3 reads TGTGCCACCAGTGCCCCGGGACAGGGATTCAATGAGCAGTTCTTC.

The chain is built from TRBV28 and TRBJ2-6; possibly TRBD2 for D (7 bases). Looked up from germline, CDR1 is MDHEN and CDR2 is SYDVKM. The length of the CDR3 is 13 residues. Deletions cut 8 bases from V and 4 bases from J, with 9 bases between. The chain's CDR3 is CASGGAGANVLTF. The CDR3 DNA reads as TGTGCCAGCGGGGGGGCCGGGGCCAACGTCCTGACTTTC.

The gene calls are TRBV7-7 and TRBJ2-5; the D gene is possibly TRBD1 (6 bases). V lost 2 bases and J lost 0, with 10 bases in between. The CDR3 consists of 15 residues. Germline V lookup: CDR1 SSHAT, CDR2 FNYEAQ (reference sequence). CDR3 residues: CASSLKGHHQETQYF. CDR3 DNA: TGTGCCAGCAGCTTAAAGGGACACCACCAAGAGACCCAGTACTTC.

The chain carries TRBV20-1 and TRBJ1-1; D unclear. From germline, CDR1 is DFQATT and CDR2 SNEGSKA (reference sequence). CDR3 length: 11 residues. V was cut by 6 bases and J by 11 bases, with 16 bases left in between. The CDR3 here is CSAKTGFSAFF. The CDR3 DNA is TGCAGTGCCAAGACGGGGTTTAGCGCTTTCTTT.

This clone was seen just once. CDR3 DNA sequence: TGTGCCAGCAGGGCCACACTAGGGTATGGCTACACCTTC. Residues: CASRATLGYGYTF. The chain carries TRBV28 and TRBJ1-2; D is uncertain. Germline CDR1 is MDHEN and CDR2 is SYDVKM. The CDR3 extends over 13 amino acids. V shed 6 bases and J shed 5 bases, with 13 bases lying between them.

V is TRBV10-3 and J is TRBJ2-7, with D tentatively TRBD1 (6 bases). V shed 10 bases and J shed 3 bases, with 19 bases lying between them. Germline assignment: CDR1 ENHRY and CDR2 SYGVKD. CDR3 size: 14 residues. The CDR3 sequence is CATLARGESYEQYF. CDR3 coding DNA: TGTGCCACCCTTGCCAGGGGTGAAAGCTACGAGCAGTACTTC.

This clone was counted between two and nine times. This chain links TRBV7-9 with TRBJ1-2, with D possibly matching TRBD1 (6 bases). The CDR3 sequence is 15 residues long. Germline values: CDR1 SEHNR, CDR2 FQNEAQ (reference sequence). The V and J ends lost 2 bases and 2 bases respectively, with 12 bases between them. CDR3 region: CASSLFLDRNYGYTF. The CDR3 coding sequence is TGTGCCAGCAGCTTATTCCTGGACAGAAACTATGGCTACACCTTC.

The gene calls are TRBV19 and TRBJ1-6; TRBD1 matches 9 bases. Germline V lookup: CDR1 LNHDA, CDR2 SQIVND (reference sequence). CDR3 length: 15 amino acids. V was clipped by 3 bases and J by 10 bases; unmatched bases: 7. The CDR3, as DNA: TGTGCCAGTAGTATGGTGGGACAGGGTAGCTCACCCCTCCACTTT. This sequence encodes CASSMVGQGSSPLHF.

The chain joins TRBV6-5 to TRBJ2-2; no firm D call. Germline CDR1 and CDR2: MNHEY and SVGAGI. CDR3 size: 13 residues. The V end was cut by 4 bases, the J end by 5 bases, with 8 bases between. CDR3 DNA sequence: TGTGCCAGCAGTTGGAGTGGTACCGGGGAGCTGTTTTTT. Translated, it gives CASSWSGTGELFF.

The genes are TRBV12-5 and TRBJ2-2; possibly TRBD2 for D (5 bases). In germline, CDR1 is LGHNT, CDR2 FRNRAP. This CDR3 has 15 residues. Trimming pared 0 bases from V and 7 bases from J, leaving 12 bases between. The CDR3 DNA is TGTGCTAGTGGTTTGGTACATTTGGGAGACGGGGAGCTGTTTTTT. Encoded protein: CASGLVHLGDGELFF.

This chain uses TRBV4-1 with TRBJ2-7, with D uncertain. The germline V gene has CDR1 MGHRA and CDR2 YSYEKL. CDR3 length: 13 residues. The V end lost 0 bases, the J end lost 2 bases, and 5 bases lay between the germline ends. CDR3 residues: CASSQESAYEQYF. The DNA for the CDR3 is TGCGCCAGCAGCCAAGAATCCGCCTACGAGCAGTACTTC.

The chain recombines TRBV11-2 with TRBJ2-7, with D possibly TRBD2 on 7 matching bases. V lost 0 bases and J lost 4, with 19 bases in between. This CDR3 comprises 17 residues. Per the germline V gene, CDR1 is SGHAT and CDR2 is FQNNGV. The CDR3: CASSLESLGGGRYEQYF. Here the CDR3 DNA reads TGTGCCAGCAGCTTAGAATCCCTTGGGGGGGGCAGGTACGAGCAGTACTTC. The variable domain in full, with the rest retrieved from reference TRBV11-2 and TRBJ2-7, is EAGVAQSPRYKIIEKRQSVAFWCNPISGHATLYWYQQILGQGPKLLIQFQNNGVVDDSQLPKDRFSAERLKGVDSTLKIQPAKLEDSAVYLCASSLESLGGGRYEQYFGPGTRLTVT.

The chain is built from TRBV27 and TRBJ1-1, with D possibly TRBD1 on 5 matching bases. V was trimmed by 3 bases and J by 1 base, leaving 12 bases between them. The CDR3 runs to 15 residues. Germline CDR1 reads MNHEY; CDR2 reads SMNVEV (reference sequence). CDR3 nucleotides: TGTGCCAGCAGTTTCCGAGGACAACCGAACACTGAAGCTTTCTTT. It codes for CASSFRGQPNTEAFF.

The chain has TRBV3-1 (or the pseudogene TRBV3-2) and TRBJ2-7; possible D gene TRBD1, 6 bases. Trimming cost V 3 bases and J 2 bases, with 11 bases left between them. The CDR3 runs to 14 residues. CDR1 and CDR2 (germline): LGHDT, YNNKEL (reference sequence). In DNA form, the CDR3 reads TGTGCCAGCAGCCAGTGGGACACCGCCTACGAGCAGTACTTC. It codes for CASSQWDTAYEQYF.

This clone was seen a single time. The CDR3 DNA is TGTGCCAGTAGTATATTTCAGGATGGGACAGGGCGGCAGCCCCAGCATTTT. This codes for CASSIFQDGTGRQPQHF. This chain links TRBV19 with TRBJ1-5; 9 bases agree with TRBD1. V trimming: 2 bases; J trimming: 7 bases; junction bases outside the gene matches: 12. CDR1 and CDR2 (germline): LNHDA, SQIVND (reference sequence). The CDR3 spans 17 residues. The full variable domain, in which reference TRBV19 and TRBJ1-5 provide the parts outside the CDR3, is DGGITQSPKYLFRKEGQNVTLSCEQNLNHDAMYWYRQDPGQGLRLIYYSQIVNDFQKGDIAEGYSVSREKKESFPLTVTSAQKNPTAFYLCASSIFQDGTGRQPQHFGDGTRLSIL.

J is TRBJ1-1 and V is TRBV4-2, with D tentatively TRBD1 (5 bases). The V end lost 4 bases, the J end lost 5 bases, and 23 bases lay between the germline ends. The CDR3 runs 17 residues. Germline CDR1 and CDR2: LGHNA and YNFKEQ. CDR3 nucleotides: TGTGCCAGCAGCCCAAGTGCCGCAGGGTTTGCGGAAACTGAAGCTTTCTTT. This encodes CASSPSAAGFAETEAFF.